A single sample gave rise to the 18 T cell receptor beta chains below, sequenced in a study of T cell responses to AZD1222 COVID-19 vaccine. Some clones are missing from TCRdb's copy, which holds only in-frame ones; the method was immunoSEQ multiplex PCR. The repertoire includes approximately 150,000 clones, around nine tenths of them detected once, and under 4% sits in the top ten. Specimen: peripheral blood, collected 28 days after the second AZD1222 dose. Receptors originate from an adult who received the AZD1222 COVID-19 vaccine.

The chain uses TRBV6-5 and TRBJ2-3; D is ambiguous. The V gene lost 2 bases and the J gene lost 1 base, with 10 bases spanning the gap. The CDR3 sequence is 15 residues long. Germline V CDR1 and CDR2: MNHEY, SVGAGI. In DNA form, the CDR3 reads TGTGCCAGCAGTTACATGGAGAGTGGCACAGATACGCAGTATTTT. As protein: CASSYMESGTDTQYF.

V usage is TRBV9 and J usage is TRBJ1-1; D call uncertain. The V and J ends lost 2 bases and 4 bases respectively, with 12 bases between them. Germline V gene sequence: CDR1 SGDLS, CDR2 YYNGEE. The CDR3 extends over 14 amino acids. CDR3 region: CASSVFSGGTEAFF. For the CDR3, the DNA is TGTGCCAGCAGCGTGTTCAGTGGTGGCACTGAAGCTTTCTTT.

The V call is TRBV25-1, the J call TRBJ1-3; 11 nucleotides agree with TRBD1. The CDR3 contains 15 residues. V dropped 4 bases and J dropped 4; count of bases not matched to a gene: 3. Germline V gene lookup returns CDR1 MGHDK and CDR2 SYGVNS. This chain's CDR3 is CASSVGTGGGNTIYF. The DNA of the CDR3 is TGTGCCAGCAGTGTAGGGACAGGGGGAGGAAACACCATATATTTT.

V usage is TRBV19 and J usage is TRBJ2-4, with 12 bases lining up with TRBD1. Germline V gene lookup returns CDR1 LNHDA and CDR2 SQIVND (reference sequence). With V trimmed by 3 bases and J by 3 bases, 3 bases remained unmatched. The length of the CDR3 is 16 residues. The CDR3 DNA reads as TGTGCCAGTAGTATGGGACAGGGGGCAGGCAAAAACATTCAGTACTTC. Translating it yields CASSMGQGAGKNIQYF.

The V call is TRBV7-8, the J call TRBJ2-5; D is undetermined. The ends were cut back, 5 bases at V and 2 bases at J, with 9 bases in the middle. Looked up from germline, CDR1 is SGHVS and CDR2 is FQNEAQ. The CDR3 totals 13 residues. Written as DNA, the CDR3 is TGTGCCAGCAGCCCCGGGCCGCAAGAGACCCAGTACTTC. Translated: CASSPGPQETQYF.

A word on this clone: The sample carries other DNA sequences with the same CDR3. The chain carries TRBV6-5 and TRBJ1-5; 9 bases are a match to TRBD1. The germline CDR1 and CDR2 sequences are MNHEY and SVGAGI. The CDR3 loop spans 14 amino acids. The V and J ends lost 4 bases and 4 bases, in that order; junction bases with no gene match: 2. CDR3 sequence: CASSWGQGNQPQHF. CDR3 DNA: TGTGCCAGCAGTTGGGGACAGGGAAATCAGCCCCAGCATTTT.

V usage is TRBV10-3 and J usage is TRBJ1-6, with 7 bases that match TRBD1. The CDR3 is 14 amino acids. J lost 10 bases, V lost 0 bases, and 3 bases had no gene match. Germline V gives CDR1 ENHRY, CDR2 SYGVKD. CDR3 nucleotide sequence: TGTGCCATCAGTGAGTCAGGGGGCATGTCACCCCTCCACTTT. The encoded protein is CAISESGGMSPLHF.

The table lists this clone with a count of one. The chain recombines TRBV5-1 with TRBJ2-5; TRBD2 agrees at 9 bases. Germline values: CDR1 SGHRS, CDR2 YFSETQ. CDR3 length equals 17 residues. Trimming at V came to 0 bases and at J to 0 bases, leaving 6 bases not matched to a gene. CDR3 coding DNA: TGCGCCAGCAGCTTGGCCAGTACTAGCGGGTACCAAGAGACCCAGTACTTC. It yields the protein CASSLASTSGYQETQYF.

This sequence joins TRBV29-1 and TRBJ2-7, with D possibly being TRBD1 (5 bases). This CDR3 is 13 amino acids long. From germline, CDR1 is SQVTM and CDR2 ANQGSEA. The ends were cut back, 1 base at V and 2 bases at J, with 9 bases in the middle. This CDR3 reads CSVEGGSPYEQYF. The CDR3 coding sequence is TGCAGCGTTGAAGGGGGCTCCCCCTACGAGCAGTACTTC.

The J gene is TRBJ1-6, the V gene TRBV25-1; possibly TRBD1 for D (5 bases). Per germline, CDR1 MGHDK and CDR2 SYGVNS. The V end was cut by 1 base, the J end by 3 bases, with 16 bases between. The CDR3 contains 18 residues. Here the CDR3 reads CASSEWKWDGFYNSPLHF. The CDR3 coding sequence is TGTGCCAGCAGTGAATGGAAATGGGACGGCTTCTATAATTCACCCCTCCACTTT.

This sequence joins TRBV6-5 and TRBJ2-7; D is perhaps TRBD2 (7 bases). Germline V gives CDR1 MNHEY, CDR2 SVGAGI. The CDR3 consists of 15 residues. Trimming pared 6 bases from V and 0 bases from J, leaving 15 bases between. CDR3 in DNA: TGTGCCAGCAGGAACCACGGGGGGCTCTCCTACGAGCAGTACTTC. Protein: CASRNHGGLSYEQYF.

The chain has TRBV3-1 (or the pseudogene TRBV3-2) and TRBJ1-1; TRBD1 might be the D (5 bases). Trimming removed 4 bases at V and 4 bases at J, with 10 bases between. The germline V gene has CDR1 LGHDT and CDR2 YNNKEL (reference sequence). This CDR3 comprises 13 residues. The DNA of the CDR3 is TGTGCCAGCAGCCGTCCGGGGACCACTGAAGCTTTCTTT. It translates to CASSRPGTTEAFF.

The chain recombines TRBV10-3 with TRBJ1-5; 8 bases fit TRBD1. V gave up 6 bases and J gave up 2 bases; unmatched junction bases: 3. The V gene's germline CDR1 is ENHRY and CDR2 SYGVKD. The CDR3 runs to 14 residues. In DNA form, the CDR3 reads TGTGCCATCAGCCCGGACAGGGGCAATCAGCCCCAGCATTTT. Encoded protein: CAISPDRGNQPQHF.

This chain joins TRBV6-5 and TRBJ2-7; tentatively, D is TRBD1 (6 bases). The CDR3 length is 12 residues. V lost 6 bases to trimming and J lost 6 bases, with 12 bases between them. Germline lookup yields CDR1 MNHEY and CDR2 SVGAGI. CDR3 DNA sequence: TGTGCCAGCAGGGTAGGGGGTAGCGAGCAGTACTTC. It is translated as CASRVGGSEQYF.

The chain is built from TRBV27 and TRBJ1-1; TRBD1 aligns across 10 bases. The CDR3 has 15 amino acids. The V segment lost 0 bases and the J segment 8 bases; nucleotides outside the gene matches: 6. CDR1 and CDR2 (germline): MNHEY, SMNVEV (reference sequence). CDR3 region: CASSLSLGTGEEAFF. Here the CDR3 DNA reads TGTGCCAGCAGTTTATCGCTGGGGACAGGGGAAGAAGCTTTCTTT.

The gene calls are TRBV27 and TRBJ1-1; tentatively, D is TRBD1 (5 bases). V gave up 5 bases and J gave up 6 bases, with 25 bases separating them. The CDR3 totals 17 residues. Germline values: CDR1 MNHEY, CDR2 SMNVEV (reference sequence). The CDR3 region has the DNA TGTGCCAGCAGTCCGACCGGGACCCCGAAGGGAGTCGCTGAAGCTTTCTTT. This translates into CASSPTGTPKGVAEAFF.

The V and J genes are TRBV15 and TRBJ1-1, with 12 bases matching TRBD1. Per the germline V gene, CDR1 is LNHNV and CDR2 is YYDKDF (reference sequence). Trimming cost V 6 bases and J 1 base; bases outside gene matches: 6. The CDR3 has 16 residues. DNA of the CDR3: TGTGCCACCAGGACTGGGGACAGGGGGCCGAACACTGAAGCTTTCTTT. Amino acid sequence: CATRTGDRGPNTEAFF.

V and J are TRBV20-1 and TRBJ1-1, with D unclear. V lost 7 bases to trimming and J lost 0 bases, with 6 bases between them. This CDR3 has 11 residues. CDR1 and CDR2 from the germline V gene are DFQATT and SNEGSKA (reference sequence). CDR3 nucleotide sequence: TGCAGTGTCCGGATGAACACTGAAGCTTTCTTT. The encoded protein is CSVRMNTEAFF.